This TCR beta chain was retrieved from a study of T cells in Graves' hyperthyroidism and ophthalmopathy. The study's findings and limits: The model identified upcoming ophthalmopathy a median roughly 6 months ahead of onset.

After removal of 0 bases from V and 0 bases from J, the junction contained 10 bases not matched to a gene. This CDR3 comprises 18 residues. The germline V gene encodes CDR1 SGHRS and CDR2 YFSETQ. Points on this clonotype: Its antigen remains unidentified.

Template material for amplifying TCR beta CDR3 regions consisted of RNA transcripts. First-round RT-PCR with HTBI primers amplified the TCR CDR3 region. From the multiplex PCR reads, TCRdb called clonotypes with MiXCR, one entry per CDR3 protein. The table shows about half a million distinct CDR3 sequences, with about 16% occurring only once. Among ophthalmopathy patients, the Clinical Activity Score reached at least 3, the NOSPECS grade reached at least 4, and duration remained under 3 months. Pregnant or lactating patients were excluded, as were those with uncontrolled infection or other autoimmune disease.

The sequence derives from a woman in her thirties with Graves' ophthalmopathy. Sequencing input: blood. This chain links TRBV5-1 with TRBJ1-2; 8 nucleotides line up with TRBD1. CDR3 bases: TGCGCCAGCAGCTTGGGTCCGGGACAGGTTTCAGCTAACTATGGCTACACCTTC. Translating it yields CASSLGPGQVSANYGYTF.